The sequence of this TCR beta chain was determined in a study of post-analysis software for immune sequencing data. Unique molecular identifiers had been added to the TCR beta cDNA libraries. TCRdb analysed the PCR reads with MiXCR anew, one entry per CDR3 protein. The repertoire holds 650,000 to 850,000 distinct CDR3 sequences, with 53% as singletons. This clonotype has a count of ten or more. Its antigen remains unknown. One end of the junction varies from germline; a read error may be responsible. The CDR3 has 15 residues. Germline values: CDR1 SGHRS, CDR2 YFSETQ. Overall study results and limits: Relative to controls, patients had about 5 TRBV segments at higher frequency, with TRBV5-6, TRBV5-1 and TRBV20-1 among these.

The TCR comes from a girl aged 5-17 years with multiple sclerosis. Sequencing used blood. The V call is TRBV5-1, the J call TRBJ2-7; D might be TRBD2 (7 bases). The CDR3 region is CASSLGAGGPYEQYF. In nucleotides, the CDR3 is TGTGCCAGCAGCTTGGGGGCCGGGGGGCCCTACGAGCAGTACTTC. Together with reference TRBV5-1 and TRBJ2-7, the CDR3 gives the full variable domain: KAGVTQTPRYLIKTRGQQVTLSCSPISGHRSVSWYQQTPGQGLQFLFEYFSETQRNKGNFPGRFSGRQFSNSRSEMNVSTLELGDSALYLCASSLGAGGPYEQYFGPGTRLTVT.